Described below is a single TCR beta chain sequence and its context. The antigen is not known. Using its own MiXCR run on the reads, TCRdb lists one record per CDR3 protein. The sample shows approximately 500,000 distinct CDR3 sequences, 11% of them seen only once. The data stem from a study of T cell repertoires in cytomegalovirus infection. Study-level information: Public TCR beta signatures indicated both CMV infection and matching HLA type. Study-level findings and limits: Frequencies of public TCR beta families were cumulated, and this identified carriers of CMV plus the relevant HLA. It was HLA-C-restricted CMV-specific TCR beta clonotypes that dominated the response ex vivo.

V lost 8 bases, J lost 4 bases, and 9 bases lay in between. Per the germline V gene, CDR1 is SQVTM and CDR2 is ANQGSEA. The length of the CDR3 is 12 residues. Sequencing was performed on PBMCs. The source is a human donor in good health (CMV status not recorded). Some clones in this sample may be carry-over from other donors' samples. The chain uses TRBV29-1 and TRBJ2-6; D uncertain. The CDR3 here is CSIESGANVLTF. CDR3 DNA sequence: TGCAGCATCGAGTCCGGGGCCAACGTCCTGACTTTC.